This TCR beta chain was sequenced in a study of T cells of healthy individuals. Germline values: CDR1 LGHDT, CDR2 YNNKEL (reference sequence). The CDR3 spans 14 residues. Trimming cost V 1 base and J 5 bases, with 9 bases left between them. This clonotype appeared many times. TCRdb redid the calling of the 5' RACE reads with MiXCR, one entry per CDR3 protein. The sample shows about 53,000 distinct CDR3 sequences, about 15% of them seen only once. This chain uses TRBV3-1 with TRBJ1-5, with D unresolved. The receptor's source is a human donor in good health. CDR3 DNA: TGTGCCAGCAGCCAAGGTGGATTTGATCAGCCCCAGCATTTT. The encoded protein is CASSQGGFDQPQHF.